The 18 T cell receptor beta chains below all came from one sample that was sequenced in a study of CD8+CD57+ T cells in acquired aplastic anemia. TCR beta VDJ and CDR3 profiles were obtained from a genomic DNA template. MiXCR was run by TCRdb on the reads, yielding one entry per CDR3 protein. The sample has about 190,000 distinct CDR3 sequences; around 59% are singletons. The sequenced sample consisted of sorted CD4+, CD8+, or CD8+CD57+ T cells (not recorded which) from PBMCs. These receptors all come from a human donor in good health, serving as a control.

In its sample, this clonotype was seen once. This chain links TRBV29-1 with TRBJ1-2, with D perhaps matching TRBD1 (6 bases). Germline V gene sequence: CDR1 SQVTM, CDR2 ANQGSEA. V dropped 0 bases and J dropped 8 bases, with 19 bases sitting between them. This CDR3 has 15 residues. CDR3 bases: TGCAGCGTTGAAGAACCTAGGTCGCAGGGGTACGGCTACACCTTC. Its translation is CSVEEPRSQGYGYTF. The full variable domain, rest sourced from reference TRBV29-1 and TRBJ1-2, is SAVISQKPSRDICQRGTSLTIQCQVDSQVTMMFWYRQQPGQSLTLIATANQGSEATYESGFVIDKFPISRPNLTFSTLTVSNMSPEDSSIYLCSVEEPRSQGYGYTFGSGTRLTVV.

The CDR3 DNA reads as TGTGCCAGCAGCGTCGCCTCGGGACTGGCGGGGGGCGCGGACGAGCAGTACTTC. Protein product: CASSVASGLAGGADEQYF. This rearrangement joins TRBV9 to TRBJ2-7, with 8 bases that match TRBD2. The germline V gene has CDR1 SGDLS and CDR2 YYNGEE. J lost 5 bases, V lost 2 bases, and 18 bases had no gene match. The CDR3 totals 18 residues. Full variable domain (missing parts from reference TRBV9 and TRBJ2-7): DSGVTQTPKHLITATGQRVTLRCSPRSGDLSVYWYQQSLDQGLQFLIQYYNGEERAKGNILERFSAQQFPDLHSELNLSSLELGDSALYFCASSVASGLAGGADEQYFGPGTRLTVT.

The sample holds many counts of this clonotype. This sequence joins TRBV10-3 and TRBJ2-7; D is undetermined. The CDR3 runs to 16 residues. Deletions cut 0 bases from V and 6 bases from J, with 18 bases between. Germline V gene data show CDR1 as ENHRY and CDR2 as SYGVKD. The CDR3 is CAISESSIRQASEQYF. CDR3 DNA: TGTGCCATCAGTGAGTCGTCCATTAGGCAGGCTAGCGAGCAGTACTTC.

There are many counts of this clonotype. The gene calls are TRBV20-1 and TRBJ2-7; 7 nucleotides align to TRBD1. The CDR3 runs 15 residues. The V and J ends lost 2 bases and 1 base, in that order; junction bases with no gene match: 8. Germline lookup yields CDR1 DFQATT and CDR2 SNEGSKA (reference sequence). The CDR3 loop is CSARPHDRVSYEQYF. CDR3 DNA: TGCAGTGCTAGACCTCATGACAGGGTATCCTACGAGCAGTACTTC.

The V gene is TRBV20-1, the J gene TRBJ1-3; no reliable D call. CDR1 is DFQATT, CDR2 SNEGSKA, per germline (reference sequence). V was clipped by 7 bases and J by 0 bases, with 4 bases between them. The length of the CDR3 is 11 residues. The CDR3 coding sequence is TGCAGTGGACTCTCTGGAAACACCATATATTTT. Residues: CSGLSGNTIYF.

This clonotype was counted at least ten times. The chain joins TRBV5-6 to TRBJ1-1; a weak D match, TRBD1 (5 bases). Trimming cost V 1 base and J 8 bases, with 18 bases left between them. The CDR3 extends over 15 amino acids. CDR1 SGHDT and CDR2 YYEEEE come from the germline V gene. CDR3 sequence (DNA): TGTGCCAGCAGCTTGTTGGGCCCCGGGACTGAAGAAGCTTTCTTT. Translation: CASSLLGPGTEEAFF.

This clonotype was observed at least ten times. CDR3 bases: TGTGCCAGTAGTACCACGGACAGGGCGGGCACTGAAGCTTTCTTT. It yields the protein CASSTTDRAGTEAFF. This chain joins TRBV19 and TRBJ1-1, with 8 bases that match TRBD1. From germline, CDR1 is LNHDA and CDR2 SQIVND (reference sequence). The CDR3 extends over 15 amino acids. V was clipped by 4 bases and J by 4 bases; unmatched bases: 8.

CDR3 in DNA: TGCAGCGTTGTCACAGACGGCAATCAGCCCCAGCATTTT. Protein sequence: CSVVTDGNQPQHF. The genes are TRBV29-1 and TRBJ1-5; D not resolved. The germline V gene encodes CDR1 SQVTM and CDR2 ANQGSEA. The CDR3 is 13 amino acids. The V and J ends lost 4 bases and 2 bases respectively, with 9 bases between them. Full variable domain (remainder filled in from reference TRBV29-1 and TRBJ1-5): SAVISQKPSRDICQRGTSLTIQCQVDSQVTMMFWYRQQPGQSLTLIATANQGSEATYESGFVIDKFPISRPNLTFSTLTVSNMSPEDSSIYLCSVVTDGNQPQHFGDGTRLSIL.

At least ten counts were recorded for this clonotype. This chain connects TRBV14 to TRBJ2-7; unclear D gene. Trimming removed 1 base from V and 2 bases from J, with 6 bases in between. The CDR3 is made up of 13 amino acids. CDR1 SGHDN and CDR2 FVKESK come from the germline V gene. The CDR3 protein is CASSQVDAYEQYF. CDR3 nucleotides: TGTGCCAGCAGCCAAGTAGATGCCTACGAGCAGTACTTC.

V and J are TRBV5-1 and TRBJ1-4; the D is unclear. V was trimmed by 4 bases and J by 8 bases, leaving 9 bases between them. Germline assignment: CDR1 SGHRS and CDR2 YFSETQ. This CDR3 is 12 amino acids long. CDR3 DNA sequence: TGCGCCAGCAGCCAGGTTATGGAAAAACTGTTTTTT. Encoded protein: CASSQVMEKLFF.

To note about this clonotype: A junction boundary mismatches the germline segment, possibly from a read error. The genes are TRBV3-1 and TRBJ1-3; D unclear. The CDR3 has 14 amino acids. CDR1 LGHDT and CDR2 YNNKEL come from the germline V gene (reference sequence). The chain's CDR3 is CACSPERNGNTIYF. CDR3 sequence (DNA): TGTGCCTGCAGCCCGGAAAGGAATGGAAACACCATATATTTT. Full variable domain (remainder filled in from reference TRBV3-1 and TRBJ1-3): DTAVSQTPKYLVTQMGNDKSIKCEQNLGHDTMYWYKQDSKKFLKIMFSYNNKELIINETVPNRFSPKSPDKAHLNLHINSLELGDSAVYFCACSPERNGNTIYFGEGSWLTVV.

The chain joins TRBV7-9 to TRBJ2-2; D remains ambiguous. V dropped 1 base and J dropped 4 bases, with 4 bases sitting between them. The CDR3 length is 13 residues. In germline, CDR1 is SEHNR, CDR2 FQNEAQ (reference sequence). The CDR3 region is CASSLVSTGELFF. CDR3 nucleotides: TGTGCCAGCAGCTTAGTCAGCACCGGGGAGCTGTTTTTT.

Comment on this clonotype: The junction differs from germline at one of its ends, possibly a read error. This sequence joins TRBV10-2 and TRBJ2-5, with 7 nucleotides matching TRBD2. The CDR3 has 16 amino acids. Germline V CDR1 and CDR2: WSHSY, SAAADI. Written as DNA, the CDR3 is TGTGCCAGCAGTTCTCGGGAGGCGTCTAGCAATCAGCCCCAGTACTTC. It yields the protein CASSSREASSNQPQYF.

The V call is TRBV29-1, the J call TRBJ2-5, with 13 bases lining up with TRBD2. V dropped 5 bases and J dropped 7; count of bases not matched to a gene: 4. Germline V gene lookup returns CDR1 SQVTM and CDR2 ANQGSEA. There are 13 residues in the CDR3. CDR3 protein: CSVKLAGGGTQYF. CDR3 DNA sequence: TGCAGCGTTAAACTAGCGGGGGGGGGGACCCAGTACTTC. Complete variable domain (other parts from reference TRBV29-1 and TRBJ2-5): SAVISQKPSRDICQRGTSLTIQCQVDSQVTMMFWYRQQPGQSLTLIATANQGSEATYESGFVIDKFPISRPNLTFSTLTVSNMSPEDSSIYLCSVKLAGGGTQYFGPGTRLLVL.

The genes are TRBV7-2 and TRBJ1-1; 11 nucleotides agree with TRBD1. The CDR3 covers 16 residues. Trimming at V came to 3 bases and at J to 1 base, leaving 4 bases not matched to a gene. Germline values: CDR1 SGHTA, CDR2 FQGNSA. CDR3 in DNA: TGTGCCAGCAGCTTCTGGGACAGGGGGAGGAACACTGAAGCTTTCTTT. Translated, it gives CASSFWDRGRNTEAFF.

This chain connects TRBV20-1 to TRBJ1-1; no reliable D call. The length of the CDR3 is 13 residues. Trimming left V 0 bases short and J 6 bases short, with 11 bases between. The germline gives CDR1 DFQATT, CDR2 SNEGSKA (reference sequence). The CDR3 coding sequence is TGCAGTGCTAGAGAAAGAGGCGAGCCTGAAGCTTTCTTT. It encodes CSARERGEPEAFF.

The chain links TRBV5-6 to TRBJ1-4; 8 bases fit TRBD1. This CDR3 contains 15 residues. The V gene end was trimmed by 3 bases and the J gene end by 8 bases; junction bases not matched to a gene: 9. Germline V gene data show CDR1 as SGHDT and CDR2 as YYEEEE. In DNA, the CDR3 is TGTGCCAGCAGCTACTTACAGGGGGGAAACGAAAAACTGTTTTTT. It specifies CASSYLQGGNEKLFF.

Of note for this clonotype: Since no conserved phenylalanine or tryptophan closes the CDR3, a read error is the likely cause. The V call is TRBV28, the J call TRBJ1-2; D is unresolved. The CDR3 consists of 13 residues. Trimming cost V 6 bases and J 8 bases, with 16 bases left between them. CDR1 and CDR2 (germline): MDHEN, SYDVKM. The CDR3 DNA reads as TGTGCCAGCAGCCTGGGCCAGACGGCCGGCTACACCCTC. Protein product: CASSLGQTAGYTL.